This T cell receptor (beta chain) came from a study of OX40 agonist ivuxolimab in advanced cancers. Study overall: Patients received the agonistic anti-OX40 (CD134) antibody ivuxolimab.

Worth noting for this clone: What it binds is not known.

Using immunoSEQ multiplex PCR, the repertoire was profiled, and TCRdb retains in-frame clones only, with some absent. The table shows 65,000 to 75,000 clones, with 82% occurring only once. The study, taken as a whole, reports: Relative to CD4+ cells, CD8+ T cells on average had more expanded clones. The CD4+ and CD8+ T cells in the blood had expanded clonally by week 6 at 0.1 to 3.0 mg/kg.

Germline loops: CDR1 MNHEY, CDR2 SVGAGI. This CDR3 comprises 12 residues. With 0 bases removed from V and 6 bases from J, the gap between germline ends came to 0 bases. Sequencing was performed on CD4+ or CD8+ T cells sorted from blood, taken in a trial of the OX40 agonist ivuxolimab. The source is an adult with an advanced solid tumor such as melanoma, head and neck, liver or kidney cancer. The chain links TRBV6-5 to TRBJ1-6; D gene unclear. CDR3 DNA: TGTGCCAGCAGTTACTCTAATTCACCCCTCCACTTT. Translated: CASSYSNSPLHF.